The 2 T cell receptor beta chains reported below all come from one sample, sequenced in a study of beta chain features in type 1 diabetes. Findings and limits, study-wide: Shortening that was moderate but significant affected the TCRB CDR3s of Type 1 diabetes patients in all four CD4+ subsets.

All of the isolated RNA was reverse transcribed, so expressed TCRB transcripts were sequenced. Produced via immunoSEQ multiplex PCR; TCRdb's table is partial and in-frame only. The sample consists of a few hundred thousand clones, about 20% of them appearing once. For these TCRs, the target antigens are not known. The sample consisted of naive CD4+ T cells from blood. These receptors all stem from a middle-aged woman with type 1 diabetes.

V usage is TRBV30 and J usage is TRBJ1-1; no clear D. In germline, CDR1 is GTSNPN, CDR2 SVGIG (reference sequence). The CDR3 loop spans 13 amino acids. Trimming removed 4 bases from V and 4 bases from J, with 13 bases in between. Written as DNA, the CDR3 is TGTGCCTGGACGAGTGGGCCGAGCACTGAAGCTTTCTTT. Protein: CAWTSGPSTEAFF.

This rearrangement joins TRBV28 to TRBJ1-5; D is unclear. The CDR3 extends over 14 amino acids. CDR1 and CDR2 (germline): MDHEN, SYDVKM. V was clipped by 1 base and J by 2 bases, with 6 bases between them. Here the CDR3 DNA reads TGTGCCAGCAGTTTATTTCCCGGCAATCAGCCCCAGCATTTT. Translated, it gives CASSLFPGNQPQHF.